These T cell receptor beta chains were read from a single sample in a study of OX40 agonist ivuxolimab in advanced cancers. TCRdb's table, derived via immunoSEQ multiplex PCR, lists solely in-frame clones and lacks some. The data contain roughly 70,000 clones, approximately 82% of them singletons. This specimen consisted of CD4+ or CD8+ T cells sorted from blood, obtained in a trial of the OX40 agonist ivuxolimab. The receptor set was obtained from an adult with an advanced solid tumor such as melanoma, head and neck, liver or kidney cancer. The CDR3 runs from the conserved cysteine through the conserved F or W. A D gene is named only where the DNA matches it firmly.

J gene	V gene	D gene	CDR3 protein
TRBJ2-7	TRBV7-2	-	CASSLGGWNLEQYF
TRBJ2-1	TRBV19	TRBD2	CATRTSGRLPNEQFF
TRBJ2-7	TRBV9	-	CASSAAEGYEQYF
TRBJ2-3	TRBV4-2	TRBD2	CASSQDNRLAEPTDTQYF
TRBJ1-1	TRBV14	-	CASSQDMSTEAFF
TRBJ2-3	TRBV9	TRBD1	CASSTGTGGSDTQYF
TRBJ1-5	TRBV5-5	-	CASRSSLNQPQHF
TRBJ2-1	TRBV30	TRBD1	CAWSVGTRGRNEQFF
TRBJ2-5	TRBV2	TRBD2	CASRRGGGETQYF
TRBJ2-3	TRBV5-6	-	CASSSLGEGTDTQYF
TRBJ2-6	TRBV18	TRBD1	CASSPTGAGAGANVLTF
TRBJ1-1	TRBV7-3	-	CASSFNSGTEAFF
TRBJ2-1	TRBV2	TRBD2	CASTPRTSGGNEQFF
TRBJ2-1	TRBV4-2	-	CASSQGGGYNEQFF
TRBJ2-1	TRBV10-3	TRBD2	CAISERSATSSNEQFF
TRBJ2-2	TRBV5-1	TRBD1	CASSITGATGELFF
TRBJ1-5	TRBV28	-	CASSSPADNRQPQHF
TRBJ2-7	TRBV28	TRBD1	CATDHRGFYYEQYF
TRBJ2-4	TRBV5-1	-	CASSLAAGTKNIQYF
TRBJ1-1	TRBV28	TRBD1	CASSLGGADTEAFF
TRBJ1-5	TRBV19	-	CASSANRDPGQPQHF
TRBJ2-1	TRBV2	TRBD1	CASSDTGTGAYEQFF
TRBJ1-5	TRBV7-2	-	CASSLLGEGQPQHF
TRBJ2-2	TRBV2	-	CASSEGGSTGELFF
-	TRBV27	TRBD2	CASSTGTSGRAATYEQYF
TRBJ2-3	TRBV7-3	TRBD1	CASSRPGQGDTQYF
TRBJ2-3	TRBV9	-	CASSTSPGLRTDTQYF
TRBJ1-1	TRBV19	TRBD1	CASSNDRGLSAEAFF
TRBJ1-1	TRBV7-9	-	CASSLAAGSTEAFF
TRBJ2-5	TRBV28	-	CASSPQEETQYF
TRBJ2-3	TRBV7-9	TRBD2	CASSASGYTDTQYF
TRBJ2-3	TRBV5-6	-	CASSPAGSTDTQYF
TRBJ2-3	TRBV7-6	TRBD2	CASSLGLAGALDTQYF
TRBJ2-1	TRBV6-1	-	CASSGGRGFNEQFF
TRBJ1-3	TRBV6-1	-	CASSTGLLSGNTIYF
TRBJ1-5	TRBV29-1	-	CSVQPEAGRGAQHF
TRBJ2-1	TRBV10-3	TRBD2	CAGSGSTNEQFF
TRBJ1-4	TRBV4-1	-	CASSQGRLRGANEKLFF
TRBJ1-1	TRBV9	-	CASSTSLGTTEAFF
TRBJ1-2	TRBV5-1	-	CASSLEQGGYTF
TRBJ1-5	TRBV7-3	-	CASSLTTSIGFNQPQHF
TRBJ1-1	TRBV19	-	CASSIGDTHTEAFF
TRBJ2-7	TRBV27	-	CASRDTLRAPYEQYF
TRBJ2-2	TRBV4-2	TRBD2	CASSQEPSGGLNTGELFF
TRBJ2-7	TRBV4-2	TRBD2	CASSQGGRATGPGEQYF
TRBJ2-1	TRBV29-1	TRBD1	CSVEWTGAYNEQFF
TRBJ1-2	TRBV10-3	TRBD1	CAISNSITGGEGYTF
TRBJ2-3	TRBV18	TRBD1	CASSPGTGGFADTQYF
TRBJ1-5	TRBV5-5	-	CASSLYPAGDQPQHF
TRBJ1-6	TRBV2	-	CASKDSHYSPLHF
TRBJ2-7	TRBV30	-	CAWKGPSYEQYF
TRBJ1-2	TRBV28	-	CASSLFPEPYGYTF
TRBJ1-2	TRBV6-1	-	CASSEISYYGYTF
TRBJ2-2	TRBV5-1	-	CASSLGSVTGELFF